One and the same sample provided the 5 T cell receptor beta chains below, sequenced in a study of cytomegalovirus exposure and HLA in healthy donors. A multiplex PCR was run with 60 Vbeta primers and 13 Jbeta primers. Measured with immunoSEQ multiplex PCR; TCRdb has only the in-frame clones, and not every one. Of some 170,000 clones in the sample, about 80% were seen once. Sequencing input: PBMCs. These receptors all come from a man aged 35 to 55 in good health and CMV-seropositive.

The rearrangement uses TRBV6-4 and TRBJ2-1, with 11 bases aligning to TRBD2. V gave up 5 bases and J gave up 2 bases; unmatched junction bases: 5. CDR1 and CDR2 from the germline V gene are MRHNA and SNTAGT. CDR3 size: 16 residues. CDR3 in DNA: TGTGCCAGCAGTAGTAGCGGGAGGGCCCCCTACAATGAGCAGTTCTTC. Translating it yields CASSSSGRAPYNEQFF.

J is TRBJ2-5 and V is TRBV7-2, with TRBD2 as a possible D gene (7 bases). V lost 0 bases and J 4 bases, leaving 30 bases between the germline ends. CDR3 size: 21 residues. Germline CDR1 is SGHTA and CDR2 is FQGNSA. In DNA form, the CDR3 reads TGTGCCAGCAGCTTAGCCTACCGGCCCCGAGGTAGCGGGTTAGGGGGAGAGACCCAGTACTTC. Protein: CASSLAYRPRGSGLGGETQYF.

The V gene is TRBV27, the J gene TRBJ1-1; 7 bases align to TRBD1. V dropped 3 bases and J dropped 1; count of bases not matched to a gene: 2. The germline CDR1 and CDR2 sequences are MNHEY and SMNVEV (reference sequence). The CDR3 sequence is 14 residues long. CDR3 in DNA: TGTGCCAGCAGTTTGAACAGGGGGAACACTGAAGCTTTCTTT. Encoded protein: CASSLNRGNTEAFF.

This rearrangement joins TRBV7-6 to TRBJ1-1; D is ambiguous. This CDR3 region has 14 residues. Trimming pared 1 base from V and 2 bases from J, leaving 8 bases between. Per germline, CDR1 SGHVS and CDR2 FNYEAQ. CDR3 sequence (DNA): TGTGCCAGCAGCTTAGGGGCACAAAACACTGAAGCTTTCTTT. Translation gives CASSLGAQNTEAFF.

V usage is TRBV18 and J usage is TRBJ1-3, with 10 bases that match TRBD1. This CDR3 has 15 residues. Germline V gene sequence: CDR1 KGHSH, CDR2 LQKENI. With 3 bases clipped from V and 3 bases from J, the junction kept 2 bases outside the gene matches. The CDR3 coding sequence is TGTGCCAGCTCACCGACAGGGGGCGTTGGAAACACCATATATTTT. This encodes CASSPTGGVGNTIYF. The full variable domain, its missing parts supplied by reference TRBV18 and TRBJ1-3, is NAGVMQNPRHLVRRRGQEARLRCSPMKGHSHVYWYRQLPEEGLKFMVYLQKENIIDESGMPKERFSAEFPKEGPSILRIQQVVRGDSAAYFCASSPTGGVGNTIYFGEGSWLTVV.